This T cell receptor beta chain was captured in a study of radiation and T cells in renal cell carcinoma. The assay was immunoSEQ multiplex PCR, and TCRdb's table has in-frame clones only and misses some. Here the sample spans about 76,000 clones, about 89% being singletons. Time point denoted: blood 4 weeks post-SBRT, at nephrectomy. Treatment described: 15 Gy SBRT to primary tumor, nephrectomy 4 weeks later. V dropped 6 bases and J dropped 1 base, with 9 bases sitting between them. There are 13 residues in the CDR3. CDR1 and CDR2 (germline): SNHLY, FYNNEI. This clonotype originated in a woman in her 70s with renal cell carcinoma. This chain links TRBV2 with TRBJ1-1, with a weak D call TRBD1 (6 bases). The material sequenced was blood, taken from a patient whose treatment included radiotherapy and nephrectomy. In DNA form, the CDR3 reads TGTGCCAGCAGAAACAGGGAGAACACTGAAGCTTTCTTT. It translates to CASRNRENTEAFF.